Sequencing of this T cell receptor (beta chain) was carried out in a study of persistence of HIV-infected CD4 T cells. The immunoSEQ assay was version 4, run in survey mode. TCRdb's table, derived via immunoSEQ multiplex PCR, lists solely in-frame clones and lacks some. The sample has roughly 28,000 clones, around 80% seen once. This clone was observed a single time. The antigen remains unidentified. The CDR3 length is 11 residues. Trimming took 4 bases from V and 7 from J, leaving 7 bases between them. Germline V gene sequence: CDR1 LGHDT, CDR2 YNNKEL (reference sequence). The stimulus was lysate of CMV-infected fibroblasts, around 10 ug/mL. CD40L-negative CD69-negative CD45RO-high memory CD4+ T cells were sorted as populations depleted of antigen-responding cells.

The TCR comes from an adult woman with HIV who was CMV-seropositive. The material sequenced was CD4+ T cells sorted from PBMCs after roughly 17-hour stimulation, taken from a patient who received antiretroviral therapy. The chain uses TRBV3-1 (or the pseudogene TRBV3-2) and TRBJ1-1; D call uncertain. The DNA of the CDR3 is TGTGCCAGCAGCCGGAATCTTGAAGCTTTCTTT. Its translation is CASSRNLEAFF.